Following are 14 T cell receptor beta chains from one sample sequenced in a study of Graves' ophthalmopathy and Graves' hyperthyroidism. Amplified material comprised TCR beta CDR3 regions derived from RNA transcripts. First-round RT-PCR with HTBI primers preceded a second-round multiplex PCR. TCRdb independently ran MiXCR on the multiplex PCR reads; one entry per CDR3 protein. The data show 400,000 or so distinct CDR3 sequences, 15% seen once. Sequencing used peripheral blood. The receptors originated from a woman younger than 30 with stable Graves' hyperthyroidism.

This chain connects TRBV5-1 to TRBJ2-5, with 8 bases aligning to TRBD2. CDR3 length: 13 amino acids. Germline values: CDR1 SGHRS, CDR2 YFSETQ. Losses at the gene ends were 6 bases for V and 5 bases for J; bases not matched to a gene: 6. The CDR3 DNA sequence: TGCGCCAGCACCAGGGGCGGGAGGGAGACCCAGTACTTC. Protein sequence: CASTRGGRETQYF.

This clonotype occurred a few times. V usage is TRBV18 and J usage is TRBJ1-1, with a possible D match to TRBD1 (5 bases). Germline lookup yields CDR1 KGHSH and CDR2 LQKENI. With 0 bases removed from V and 4 bases from J, the gap between germline ends came to 12 bases. The CDR3 extends over 15 amino acids. The CDR3 DNA sequence: TGTGCCAGCTCACCACCGGCGGTAAGGGGCACTGAAGCTTTCTTT. Encoded protein: CASSPPAVRGTEAFF.

This clonotype appeared many times. The chain has TRBV7-2 and TRBJ1-2, with no clear D. This CDR3 comprises 13 residues. V lost 6 bases to trimming and J lost 12 bases, with 20 bases between them. Germline V lookup: CDR1 SGHTA, CDR2 FQGNSA. This CDR3 is CASSLRGAEADTF. Written as DNA, the CDR3 is TGTGCCAGCAGTCTAAGAGGTGCGGAGGCGGACACCTTC.

This clonotype showed up many times. The rearrangement uses TRBV7-9 and TRBJ1-1, with a possible D match to TRBD1 (6 bases). Germline V gene data show CDR1 as SEHNR and CDR2 as FQNEAQ (reference sequence). V dropped 1 base and J dropped 0 bases, with 12 bases sitting between them. The CDR3 length is 16 residues. As DNA, the CDR3 is TGTGCCAGCAGCTTAGGAAGACAGGCGATGAACACTGAAGCTTTCTTT. Encoded protein: CASSLGRQAMNTEAFF.

The V and J genes are TRBV11-2 and TRBJ1-3; 7 nucleotides agree with TRBD1. With 6 bases clipped from V and 0 bases from J, the junction kept 5 bases outside the gene matches. Germline loops: CDR1 SGHAT, CDR2 FQNNGV. The CDR3 runs to 15 residues. CDR3 bases: TGTGCCAGCAGTTATGGACAGGTCTCTGGAAACACCATATATTTT. Residues: CASSYGQVSGNTIYF.

This clonotype was counted ten times or more. V is TRBV7-2 and J is TRBJ1-6; perhaps TRBD1 as D (6 bases). The CDR3 runs to 15 residues. In germline, CDR1 is SGHTA, CDR2 FQGNSA. Trimming stripped 1 base from V and 10 bases from J, with 14 bases between. CDR3 DNA sequence: TGTGCCAGCAGCTTAGGCATAGGGGGGAAGTCACCCCTCCACTTT. This sequence encodes CASSLGIGGKSPLHF.

The table lists this clonotype with many counts. V and J are TRBV2 and TRBJ2-7; D remains ambiguous. The CDR3 extends over 13 amino acids. V lost 6 bases and J lost 1, with 10 bases in between. Looked up from germline, CDR1 is SNHLY and CDR2 is FYNNEI. CDR3 nucleotides: TGTGCCAGCAGCCGGGTCTCATCCTACGAGCAGTACTTC. Translation: CASSRVSSYEQYF.

This clonotype has at least ten counts. The gene calls are TRBV4-2 and TRBJ2-5; perhaps TRBD2 as D (5 bases). Germline lookup yields CDR1 LGHNA and CDR2 YNFKEQ. This CDR3 has 15 amino acids. V lost 4 bases and J 2 bases, leaving 14 bases between the germline ends. The CDR3, as DNA: TGTGCCAGCAGCCGAAGCTTGAGAGGGCAAGAGACCCAGTACTTC. It codes for CASSRSLRGQETQYF.

This clonotype has at least ten counts. This chain connects TRBV20-1 to TRBJ1-2, with D unclear. This CDR3 has 16 residues. Trimming shortened V by 6 bases and J by 3 bases, and 23 bases separated the two germline ends. Germline assignment: CDR1 DFQATT and CDR2 SNEGSKA (reference sequence). Here the CDR3 DNA reads TGCAGTGCCAGTCCCCTGGTGGGCCCGAGGGACTATGGCTACACCTTC. It is translated as CSASPLVGPRDYGYTF.

V gene TRBV6-5 combines with J gene TRBJ1-5, with D perhaps matching TRBD1 (5 bases). The V end lost 4 bases, the J end lost 1 base, and 11 bases lay between the germline ends. This CDR3 has 15 amino acids. CDR1 MNHEY and CDR2 SVGAGI come from the germline V gene. The CDR3 loop reads CASSLIWGSNQPQHF. Here the CDR3 DNA reads TGTGCCAGCAGTTTAATATGGGGGAGCAATCAGCCCCAGCATTTT.

This clonotype was recorded many times. The rearrangement links TRBV20-1 to TRBJ1-2, with TRBD1 identical over 8 bases. Germline CDR1 DFQATT, CDR2 SNEGSKA (reference sequence). The CDR3 is 16 residues long. The ends lost 0 bases at V and 4 bases at J; junction bases unmatched: 10. The CDR3 coding sequence is TGCAGTGCTAGAGATAGTAGGGCAGGGGGCTCCTATGGCTACACCTTC. This sequence encodes CSARDSRAGGSYGYTF.

This clonotype has a count of ten or more. The CDR3 here is CSAREGALGNQPQHF. CDR3 DNA: TGCAGCGCCCGTGAGGGGGCTTTGGGCAATCAGCCCCAGCATTTT. The rearrangement joins TRBV29-1 to TRBJ1-5, with 7 bases that match TRBD1. Per the germline V gene, CDR1 is SQVTM and CDR2 is ANQGSEA. The junction had 11 bases not matched to a gene; V was cut back by 7 bases and J by 2 bases. CDR3 length: 15 residues.

This clonotype was counted many times. This chain links TRBV20-1 with TRBJ1-1; D ambiguous. CDR1 DFQATT and CDR2 SNEGSKA come from the germline V gene (reference sequence). V lost 5 bases and J lost 0, with 7 bases in between. The CDR3 is 12 residues long. This chain's CDR3 is CSAYFMNTEAFF. The CDR3 nucleotides are TGCAGTGCTTACTTTATGAACACTGAAGCTTTCTTT.

Note on this clonotype: This could be a read error, since a much larger clone is one nucleotide away. This rearrangement joins TRBV11-2 to TRBJ2-4; 15 positions agree with TRBD2. Looked up from germline, CDR1 is SGHAT and CDR2 is FQNNGV. The CDR3 is 15 residues long. J gave up 14 bases and V 7 bases, and 12 bases lay outside the gene matches. The CDR3 region is CASIEGLAGGETKYF. Written as DNA, the CDR3 is TGTGCCAGCATCGAGGGACTAGCGGGGGGAGAGACCAAGTACTTC.